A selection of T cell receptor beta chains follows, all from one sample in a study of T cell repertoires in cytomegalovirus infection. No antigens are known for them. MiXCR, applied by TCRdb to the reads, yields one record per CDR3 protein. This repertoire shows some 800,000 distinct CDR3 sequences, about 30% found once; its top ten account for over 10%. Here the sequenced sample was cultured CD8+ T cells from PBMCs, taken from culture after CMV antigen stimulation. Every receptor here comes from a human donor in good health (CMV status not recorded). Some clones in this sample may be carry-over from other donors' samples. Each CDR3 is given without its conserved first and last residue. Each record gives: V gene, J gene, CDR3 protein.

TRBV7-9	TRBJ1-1	ASSLVLLRGRRDTEAF
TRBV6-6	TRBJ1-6	ASSRDLESGSPLH
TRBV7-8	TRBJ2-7	ASSLYRGRSYEQY
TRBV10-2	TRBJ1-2	ASSPGPGQGGANYGYT
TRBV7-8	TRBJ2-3	ASSPKSFLAGGQY
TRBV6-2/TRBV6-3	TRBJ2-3	ASSYSSPDRVTDTQY
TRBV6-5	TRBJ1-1	ASSPLQGTNTEAF
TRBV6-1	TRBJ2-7	AIETGLTYEQY
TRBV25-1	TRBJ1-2	ASSEAGSAYGYT
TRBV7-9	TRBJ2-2	ASSRRGQGSSTGELF
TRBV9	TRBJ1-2	ASSVAVDPNYGYT
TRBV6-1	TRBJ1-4	ASSDSPSGNEKLF
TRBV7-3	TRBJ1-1	ASEGDDTEAF
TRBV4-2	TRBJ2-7	ASSQDWGRSRSYEQY
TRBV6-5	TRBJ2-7	ASRLQHPGPYEQY
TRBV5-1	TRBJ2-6	ASIDPTGHSTPGANVLT
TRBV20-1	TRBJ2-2	SARDPPVGELF
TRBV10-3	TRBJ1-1	AITQGTNTEAF
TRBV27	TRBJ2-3	ASSFGGITDTQY
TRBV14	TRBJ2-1	ASSGLGAGQF
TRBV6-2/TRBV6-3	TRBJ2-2	ASSYSIVGGSNTGELF
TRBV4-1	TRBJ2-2	ASSQGDWTAGGELF
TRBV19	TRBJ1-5	ASSRGELNQPQH
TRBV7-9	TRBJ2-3	ASSPTGTLTDTQY
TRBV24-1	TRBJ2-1	ATSDWDRANEQF
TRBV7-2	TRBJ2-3	ASSLGRAGELDTQY
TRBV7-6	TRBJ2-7	ASRTGESYEQY
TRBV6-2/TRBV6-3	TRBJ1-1	ASRGFTVGKAVNTEAF
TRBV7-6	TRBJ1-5	ASSLDRSMGQPQH
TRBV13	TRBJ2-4	ASSLGGNAKNIQY
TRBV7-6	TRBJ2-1	ASSPAGSVGEQF
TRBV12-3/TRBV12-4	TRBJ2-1	ASPRYNEQF
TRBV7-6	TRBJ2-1	ACGSGIYNEQF
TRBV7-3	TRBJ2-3	ASSLFGTGGSDTQY
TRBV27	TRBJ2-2	ASRQTTGELF
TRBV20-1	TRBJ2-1	SARISGRVQF
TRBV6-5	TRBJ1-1	ASTISQGGTEAF
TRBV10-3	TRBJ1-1	ATGQLMNTEAF
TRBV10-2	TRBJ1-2	ASRGFTLANYGYT
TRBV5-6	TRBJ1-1	ASSLVGEYTEAF
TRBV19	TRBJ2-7	ASSEGRQGIPYEQY
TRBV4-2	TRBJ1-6	ASSQGGGRPLH
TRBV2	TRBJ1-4	ASSSGQSPGEKLF
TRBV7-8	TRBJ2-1	ASTVDRGNEQF
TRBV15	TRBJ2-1	ATSRGQGLRNEQF
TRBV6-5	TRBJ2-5	ASSYPGTGGYNPQETQY
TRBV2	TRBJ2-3	ASSELSGVSTDTQY
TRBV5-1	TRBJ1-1	ASSPKAGTGGSEAF
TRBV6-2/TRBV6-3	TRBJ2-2	ASSTLAPNTGELF
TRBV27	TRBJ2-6	ASSLIGAGANVLT